This T cell receptor beta chain was retrieved from a study of cytomegalovirus exposure and HLA in healthy donors. Looking at the study overall: Among roughly 180 million T cells, an earlier analysis found around 100 million unique TCR beta sequences. Whole-study findings and limits: The dataset shows that most TCR sequences were rare, while some public TCRs occurred in many donors. Later analysis demonstrated an association between a missense DCLRE1C variant and TCR beta V- and J-gene trimming. Altogether, some 160 TCR beta chains were recorded as cytomegalovirus-associated.

Regarding this clone: Antigen: not known.

A multiplex PCR was run with 60 Vbeta primers and 13 Jbeta primers. This table comes from immunoSEQ multiplex PCR, and its TCRdb copy is limited to in-frame clones, with some not included. This table has roughly 130,000 clones, roughly four fifths appearing once. The receptor was derived from a male donor in good health and CMV-seropositive. Sequencing input: PBMCs.

In DNA form, the CDR3 reads TGCGCCAGCAGCTTGGGGTCTAGCGGGAGTTTCGAAGAGACCCAGTACTTC. It codes for CASSLGSSGSFEETQYF. This chain connects TRBV5-1 to TRBJ2-5, with 10 positions matching TRBD2. The CDR3 has 17 amino acids. Trimming removed 0 bases from V and 3 bases from J; junction bases left unmatched: 8. Germline V gene lookup returns CDR1 SGHRS and CDR2 YFSETQ.